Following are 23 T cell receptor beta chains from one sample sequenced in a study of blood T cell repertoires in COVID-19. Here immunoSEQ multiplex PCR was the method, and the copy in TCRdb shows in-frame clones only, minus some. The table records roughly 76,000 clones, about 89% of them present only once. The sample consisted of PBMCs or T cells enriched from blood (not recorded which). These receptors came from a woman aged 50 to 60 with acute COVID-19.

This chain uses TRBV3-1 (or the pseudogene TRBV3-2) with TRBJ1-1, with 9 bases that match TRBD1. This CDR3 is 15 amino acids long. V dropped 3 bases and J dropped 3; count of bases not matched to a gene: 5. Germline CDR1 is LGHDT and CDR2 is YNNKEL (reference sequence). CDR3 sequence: CASSHSTGGYTEAFF. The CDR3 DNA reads TGTGCCAGCAGCCACTCCACAGGGGGCTACACTGAAGCTTTCTTT.

The CDR3 here is CASSTVQGTFTEAFF. The DNA for the CDR3 is TGCGCCAGCAGCACTGTACAGGGAACGTTCACTGAAGCTTTCTTT. The gene calls are TRBV5-1 and TRBJ1-1; a weak D match, TRBD1 (6 bases). CDR1 and CDR2 (germline): SGHRS, YFSETQ. V was shortened by 4 bases and J by 4 bases, with 17 bases between the two germline ends. CDR3 length: 15 residues.

CDR3 protein: CASSVASSGDPYEQYF. DNA of the CDR3: TGTGCCAGCAGCGTAGCTTCCAGCGGGGACCCCTACGAGCAGTACTTC. The rearrangement links TRBV9 to TRBJ2-7, with 7 bases matching TRBD2. J was trimmed by 2 bases and V by 0 bases; bases with no gene match: 8. CDR1 is SGDLS and CDR2 is YYNGEE in the germline V gene. The CDR3 spans 16 residues.

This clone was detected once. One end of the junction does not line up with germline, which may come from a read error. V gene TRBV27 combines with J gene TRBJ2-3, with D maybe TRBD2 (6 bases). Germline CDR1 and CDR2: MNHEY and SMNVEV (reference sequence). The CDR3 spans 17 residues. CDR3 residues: CASSLYSSGASTDTQYF. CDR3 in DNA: TGTGCCAGCAGCTTATACTCTTCGGGAGCGAGCACAGATACGCAGTATTTT.

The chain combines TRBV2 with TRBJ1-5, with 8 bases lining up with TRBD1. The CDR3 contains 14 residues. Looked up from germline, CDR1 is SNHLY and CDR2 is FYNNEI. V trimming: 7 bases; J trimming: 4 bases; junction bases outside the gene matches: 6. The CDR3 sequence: CASTEDRANQPQHF. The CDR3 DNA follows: TGTGCCAGCACGGAGGACAGGGCTAATCAGCCCCAGCATTTT.

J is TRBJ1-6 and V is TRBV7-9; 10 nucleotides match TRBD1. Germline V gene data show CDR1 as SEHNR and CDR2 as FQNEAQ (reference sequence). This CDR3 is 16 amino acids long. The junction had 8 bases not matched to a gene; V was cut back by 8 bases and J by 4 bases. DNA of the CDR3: TGTGCCAGCGCGCTCCCGGGACAGGGGTATAATTCACCCCTCCACTTT. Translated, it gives CASALPGQGYNSPLHF.

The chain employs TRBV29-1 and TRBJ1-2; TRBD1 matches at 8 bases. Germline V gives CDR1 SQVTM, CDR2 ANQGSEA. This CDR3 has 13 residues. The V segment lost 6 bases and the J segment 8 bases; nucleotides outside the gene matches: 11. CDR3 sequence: CSVENPGQGGYTF. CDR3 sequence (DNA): TGCAGCGTGGAAAACCCTGGACAGGGCGGCTACACCTTC.

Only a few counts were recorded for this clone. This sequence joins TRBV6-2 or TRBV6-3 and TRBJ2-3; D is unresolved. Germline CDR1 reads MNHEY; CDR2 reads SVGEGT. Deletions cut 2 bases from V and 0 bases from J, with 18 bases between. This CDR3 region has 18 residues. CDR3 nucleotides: TGTGCCAGCAGTTACCTCTTCTTGCCAGCGCGTAGCACAGATACGCAGTATTTT. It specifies CASSYLFLPARSTDTQYF.

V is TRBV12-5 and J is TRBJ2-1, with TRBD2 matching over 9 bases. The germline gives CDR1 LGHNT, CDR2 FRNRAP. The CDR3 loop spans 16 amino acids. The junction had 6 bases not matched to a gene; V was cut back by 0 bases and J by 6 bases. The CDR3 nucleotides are TGTGCTAGTGGTTTGGTACTAGGGGGACTAGCCAATGAGCAGTTCTTC. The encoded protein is CASGLVLGGLANEQFF.

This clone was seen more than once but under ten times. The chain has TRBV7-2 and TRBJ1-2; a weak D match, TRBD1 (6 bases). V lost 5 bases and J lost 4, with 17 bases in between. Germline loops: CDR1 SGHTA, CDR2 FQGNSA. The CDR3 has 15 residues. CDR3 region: CASSLTSGQPYGYTF. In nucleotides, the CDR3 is TGTGCCAGCAGCCTAACATCCGGACAGCCCTATGGCTACACCTTC.

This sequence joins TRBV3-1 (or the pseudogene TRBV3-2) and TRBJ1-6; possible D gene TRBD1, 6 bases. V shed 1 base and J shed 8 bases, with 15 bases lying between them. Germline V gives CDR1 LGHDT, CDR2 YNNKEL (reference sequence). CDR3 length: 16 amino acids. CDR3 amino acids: CASSQVSRAGDSPLHF. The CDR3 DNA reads TGTGCCAGCAGCCAAGTCAGCAGGGCAGGGGATTCACCCCTCCACTTT.

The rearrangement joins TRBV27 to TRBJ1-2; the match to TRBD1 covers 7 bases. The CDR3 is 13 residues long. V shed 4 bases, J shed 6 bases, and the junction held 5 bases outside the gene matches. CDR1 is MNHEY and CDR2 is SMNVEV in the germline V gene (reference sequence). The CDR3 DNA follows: TGTGCCAGCAGTTCCGGGACAGAAAATGGCTACACCTTC. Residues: CASSSGTENGYTF.

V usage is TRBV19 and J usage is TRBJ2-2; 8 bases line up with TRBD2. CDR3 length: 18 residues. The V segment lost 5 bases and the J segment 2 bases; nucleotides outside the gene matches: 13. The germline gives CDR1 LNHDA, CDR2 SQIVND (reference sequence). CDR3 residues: CASSPYSGLAANTGELFF. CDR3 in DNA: TGTGCCAGTAGTCCATATTCCGGACTAGCAGCTAACACCGGGGAGCTGTTTTTT.

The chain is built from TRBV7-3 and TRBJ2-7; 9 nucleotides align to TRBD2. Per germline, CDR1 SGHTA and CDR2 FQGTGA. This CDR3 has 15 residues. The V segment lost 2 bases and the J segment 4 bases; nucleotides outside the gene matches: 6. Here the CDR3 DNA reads TGTGCCAGCAGCTTACGACCGGGACTAGCTTACGAGCAGTACTTC. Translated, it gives CASSLRPGLAYEQYF. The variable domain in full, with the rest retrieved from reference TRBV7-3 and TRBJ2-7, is GAGVSQTPSNKVTEKGKYVELRCDPISGHTALYWYRQSLGQGPEFLIYFQGTGAADDSGLPNDRFFAVRPEGSVSTLKIQRTERGDSAVYLCASSLRPGLAYEQYFGPGTRLTVT.

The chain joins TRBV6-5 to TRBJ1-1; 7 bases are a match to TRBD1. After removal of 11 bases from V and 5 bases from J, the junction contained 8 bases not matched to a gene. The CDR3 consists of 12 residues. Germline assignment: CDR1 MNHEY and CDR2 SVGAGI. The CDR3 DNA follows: TGTGCCGGAAGACAGGGTGGGACTGAAGCTTTCTTT. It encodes CAGRQGGTEAFF.

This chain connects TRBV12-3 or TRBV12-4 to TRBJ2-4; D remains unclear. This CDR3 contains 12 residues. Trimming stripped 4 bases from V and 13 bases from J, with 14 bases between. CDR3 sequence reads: CASSSGVWSQYF. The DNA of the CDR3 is TGTGCCAGCAGTTCTGGTGTGTGGAGCCAGTACTTC.

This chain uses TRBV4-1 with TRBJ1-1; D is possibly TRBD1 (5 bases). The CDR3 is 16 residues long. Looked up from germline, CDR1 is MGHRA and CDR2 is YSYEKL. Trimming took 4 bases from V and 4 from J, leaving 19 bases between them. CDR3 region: CASSRGFGIGGTEAFF. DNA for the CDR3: TGCGCCAGCAGCCGAGGATTTGGGATCGGGGGCACTGAAGCTTTCTTT.

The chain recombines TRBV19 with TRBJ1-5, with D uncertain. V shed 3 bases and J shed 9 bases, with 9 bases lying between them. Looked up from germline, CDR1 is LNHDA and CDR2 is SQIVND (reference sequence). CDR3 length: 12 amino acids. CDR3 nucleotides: TGTGCCAGTAGTATCCGGGATGGGCCCCAGCATTTT. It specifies CASSIRDGPQHF.

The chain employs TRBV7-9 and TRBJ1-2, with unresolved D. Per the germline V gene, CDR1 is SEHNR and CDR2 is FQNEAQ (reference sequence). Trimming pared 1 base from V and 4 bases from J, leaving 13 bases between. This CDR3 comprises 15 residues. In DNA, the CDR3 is TGTGCCAGCAGCTTAGGAACCCAGGTTTTCTATGGCTACACCTTC. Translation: CASSLGTQVFYGYTF.

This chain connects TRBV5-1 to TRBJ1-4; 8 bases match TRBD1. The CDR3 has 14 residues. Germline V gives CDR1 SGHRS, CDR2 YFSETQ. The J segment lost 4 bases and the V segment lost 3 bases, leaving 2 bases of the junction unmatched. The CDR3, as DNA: TGCGCCAGCAGCTGGACAGGGCATAATGAAAAACTGTTTTTT. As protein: CASSWTGHNEKLFF. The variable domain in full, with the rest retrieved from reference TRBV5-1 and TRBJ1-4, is KAGVTQTPRYLIKTRGQQVTLSCSPISGHRSVSWYQQTPGQGLQFLFEYFSETQRNKGNFPGRFSGRQFSNSRSEMNVSTLELGDSALYLCASSWTGHNEKLFFGSGTQLSVL.

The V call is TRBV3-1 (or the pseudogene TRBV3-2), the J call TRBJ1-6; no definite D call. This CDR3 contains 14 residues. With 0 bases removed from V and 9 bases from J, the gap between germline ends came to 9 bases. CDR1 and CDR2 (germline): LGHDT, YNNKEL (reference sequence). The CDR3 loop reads CASSQERRSSPLHF. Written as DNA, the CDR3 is TGTGCCAGCAGCCAAGAAAGACGGAGTTCACCCCTCCACTTT.

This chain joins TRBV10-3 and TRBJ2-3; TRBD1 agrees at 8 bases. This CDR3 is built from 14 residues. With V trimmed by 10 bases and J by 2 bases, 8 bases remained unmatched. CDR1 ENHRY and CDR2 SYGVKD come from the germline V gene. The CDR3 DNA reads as TGTGCCACCCACCCGGACAGGGACACAGATACGCAGTATTTT. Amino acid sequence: CATHPDRDTDTQYF.

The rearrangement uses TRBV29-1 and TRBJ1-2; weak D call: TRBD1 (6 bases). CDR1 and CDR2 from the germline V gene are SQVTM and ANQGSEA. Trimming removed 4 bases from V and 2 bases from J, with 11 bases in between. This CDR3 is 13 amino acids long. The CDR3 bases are TGCAGCGTTGGATCAGGGGCCAACTATGGCTACACCTTC. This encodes CSVGSGANYGYTF.